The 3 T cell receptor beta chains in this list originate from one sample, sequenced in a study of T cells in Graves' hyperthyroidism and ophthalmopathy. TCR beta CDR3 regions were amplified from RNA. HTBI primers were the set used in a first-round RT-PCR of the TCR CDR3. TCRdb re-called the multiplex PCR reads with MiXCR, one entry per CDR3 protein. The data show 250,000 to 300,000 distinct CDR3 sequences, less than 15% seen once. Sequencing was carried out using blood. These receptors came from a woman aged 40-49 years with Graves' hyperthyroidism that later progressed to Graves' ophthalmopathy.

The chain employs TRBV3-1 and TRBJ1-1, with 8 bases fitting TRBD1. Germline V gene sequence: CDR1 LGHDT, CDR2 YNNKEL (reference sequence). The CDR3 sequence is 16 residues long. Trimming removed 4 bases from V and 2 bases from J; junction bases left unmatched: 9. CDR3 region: CASSPRQGRANTEAFF. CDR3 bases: TGTGCCAGCAGCCCCAGACAGGGGAGGGCTAACACTGAAGCTTTCTTT.

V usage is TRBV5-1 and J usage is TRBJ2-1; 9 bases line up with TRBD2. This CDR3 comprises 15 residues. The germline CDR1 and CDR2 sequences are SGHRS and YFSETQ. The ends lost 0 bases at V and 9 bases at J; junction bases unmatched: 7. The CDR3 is CASSLERLAVPEQFF. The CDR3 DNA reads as TGCGCCAGCAGCTTGGAAAGACTAGCGGTCCCTGAGCAGTTCTTC.

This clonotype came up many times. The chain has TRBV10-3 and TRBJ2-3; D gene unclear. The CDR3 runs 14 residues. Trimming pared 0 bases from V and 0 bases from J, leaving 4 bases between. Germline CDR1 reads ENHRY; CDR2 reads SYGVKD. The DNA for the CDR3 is TGTGCCATCAGTGAGTCCGCAAGCACAGATACGCAGTATTTT. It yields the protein CAISESASTDTQYF.